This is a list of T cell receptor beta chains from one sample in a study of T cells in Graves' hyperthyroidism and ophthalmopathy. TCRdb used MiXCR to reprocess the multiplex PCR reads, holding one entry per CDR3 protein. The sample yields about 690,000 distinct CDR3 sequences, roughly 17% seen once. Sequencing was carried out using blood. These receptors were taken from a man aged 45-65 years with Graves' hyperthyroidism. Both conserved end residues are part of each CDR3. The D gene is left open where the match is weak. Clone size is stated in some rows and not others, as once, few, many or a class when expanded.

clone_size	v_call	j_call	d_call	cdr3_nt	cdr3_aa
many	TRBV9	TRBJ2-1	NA	TGTGCCAGCAGCGTAGCTAGTAACAGCTACAATGAGCAGTTCTTC	CASSVASNSYNEQFF
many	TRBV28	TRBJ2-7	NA	TGTGCCAGCAATCTACCAAATTACGAGCAGTACTTC	CASNLPNYEQYF
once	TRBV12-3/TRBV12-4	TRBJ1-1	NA	TGTGCCAGCAGTTTAATCTACTCCACTGAAGCTTTCTTT	CASSLIYSTEAFF
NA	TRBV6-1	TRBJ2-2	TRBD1	TGTGCCAGCAGGACCGGGACAGTAAACACCGGGGAGCTGTTTTTT	CASRTGTVNTGELFF
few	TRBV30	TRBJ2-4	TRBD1	TGTGCCTGGAGTGTACAGGGGGCTAAGGACATTCAGTACTTC	CAWSVQGAKDIQYF
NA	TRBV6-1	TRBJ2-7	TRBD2	TGTGCCAGCAGTCAAGGACTAGCGGGAGGGCTCGAGCAGTACTTC	CASSQGLAGGLEQYF
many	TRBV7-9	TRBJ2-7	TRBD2	TGTGCCAGCAGCTTAGCCGGCGGGAGCTCCTACGAGCAGTACTTC	CASSLAGGSSYEQYF
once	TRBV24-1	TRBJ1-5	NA	TGTGCCACCAGTGATTTTAGGGGGGTGGTTGGCAATCAGCCCCAGCATTTT	CATSDFRGVVGNQPQHF
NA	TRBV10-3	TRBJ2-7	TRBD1	TGTGCCATCGGTGGGACAGGGGATCTTCCCTACGAGCAGTACTTC	CAIGGTGDLPYEQYF
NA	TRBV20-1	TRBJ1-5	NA	TGCAGTGCTAGATCTTTAGGGTCCCCAATGATGTCGGGTCAGCCCCAGCATTTT	CSARSLGSPMMSGQPQHF
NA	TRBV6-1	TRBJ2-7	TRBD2	TGTGCCAGCAGACGCAGACTAGCGGGAGCAGGAGAGCAGTACTTC	CASRRRLAGAGEQYF
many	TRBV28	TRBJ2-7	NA	TGTGCCAGCACCGACTCCTACGAGCAGTACTTC	CASTDSYEQYF
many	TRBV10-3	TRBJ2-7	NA	TGTGCCATCAGTGAGGTCAACTCCTACGAGCAGTACTTC	CAISEVNSYEQYF
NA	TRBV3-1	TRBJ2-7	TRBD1	TGTGCCAGCAGCCCTTGGACAGGGGTCGACGAGCAGTACTTC	CASSPWTGVDEQYF
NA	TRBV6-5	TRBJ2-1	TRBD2	TGTGCCAGCAGTTACCCATCGGGACTAGCGGGGGCCAATGAGCAGTTCTTC	CASSYPSGLAGANEQFF
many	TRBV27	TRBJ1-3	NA	TGTGCCAGCAGTTTTCTGCCCTTGAGCTCTGGAAACACCATATATTTT	CASSFLPLSSGNTIYF